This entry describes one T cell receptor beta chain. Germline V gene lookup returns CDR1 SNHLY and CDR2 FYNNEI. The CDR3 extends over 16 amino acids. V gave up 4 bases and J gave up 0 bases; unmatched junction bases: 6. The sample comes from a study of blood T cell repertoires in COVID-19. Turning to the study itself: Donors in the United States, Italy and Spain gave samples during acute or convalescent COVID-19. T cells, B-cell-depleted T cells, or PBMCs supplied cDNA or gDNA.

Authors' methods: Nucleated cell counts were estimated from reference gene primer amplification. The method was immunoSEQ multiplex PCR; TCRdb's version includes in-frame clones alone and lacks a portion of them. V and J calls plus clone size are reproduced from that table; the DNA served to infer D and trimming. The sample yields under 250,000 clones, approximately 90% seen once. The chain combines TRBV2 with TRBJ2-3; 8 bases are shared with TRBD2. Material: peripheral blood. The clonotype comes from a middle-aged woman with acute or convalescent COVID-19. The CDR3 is CASSVRGGPSTDTQYF. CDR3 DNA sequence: TGTGCCAGCAGTGTTCGGGGGGGCCCCAGCACAGATACGCAGTATTTT. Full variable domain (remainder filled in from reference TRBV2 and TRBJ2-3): EPEVTQTPSHQVTQMGQEVILRCVPISNHLYFYWYRQILGQKVEFLVSFYNNEISEKSEIFDDQFSVERPDGSNFTLKIRSTKLEDSAMYFCASSVRGGPSTDTQYFGPGTRLTVL.